This T cell receptor (beta chain) came from a study of control samples from healthy donors and cancer patients. TCRdb's copy holds only in-frame clones and misses some; the assay was immunoSEQ multiplex PCR. Here the sample spans 25,000 to 35,000 clones, more than 75% being singletons. This TCR came from a woman aged 40 to 55 with lung cancer. Source material: PBMCs.

CDR3 loop: CASTRAGSIYGYTF. The CDR3 nucleotides read TGTGCCAGCACCAGAGCGGGCAGCATCTATGGCTACACCTTC. The rearrangement uses TRBV14 and TRBJ1-2; D is uncertain. This CDR3 is 14 amino acids long. Germline lookup yields CDR1 SGHDN and CDR2 FVKESK. The V end was cut by 7 bases, the J end by 4 bases, with 16 bases between.